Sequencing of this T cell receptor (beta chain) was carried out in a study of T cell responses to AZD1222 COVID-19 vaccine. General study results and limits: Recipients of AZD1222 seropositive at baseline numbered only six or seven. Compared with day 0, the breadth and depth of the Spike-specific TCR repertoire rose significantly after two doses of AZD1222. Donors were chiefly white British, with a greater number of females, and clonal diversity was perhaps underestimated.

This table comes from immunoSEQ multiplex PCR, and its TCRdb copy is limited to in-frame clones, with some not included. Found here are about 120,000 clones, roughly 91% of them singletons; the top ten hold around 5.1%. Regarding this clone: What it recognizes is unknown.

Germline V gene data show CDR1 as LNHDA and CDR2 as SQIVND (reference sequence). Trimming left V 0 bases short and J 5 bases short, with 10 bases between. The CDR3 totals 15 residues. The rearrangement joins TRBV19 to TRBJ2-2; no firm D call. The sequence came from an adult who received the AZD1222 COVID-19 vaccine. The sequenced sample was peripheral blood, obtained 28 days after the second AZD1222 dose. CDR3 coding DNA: TGTGCCAGTAGTATAGAGGTGGCCAATACCGGGGAGCTGTTTTTT. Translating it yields CASSIEVANTGELFF.